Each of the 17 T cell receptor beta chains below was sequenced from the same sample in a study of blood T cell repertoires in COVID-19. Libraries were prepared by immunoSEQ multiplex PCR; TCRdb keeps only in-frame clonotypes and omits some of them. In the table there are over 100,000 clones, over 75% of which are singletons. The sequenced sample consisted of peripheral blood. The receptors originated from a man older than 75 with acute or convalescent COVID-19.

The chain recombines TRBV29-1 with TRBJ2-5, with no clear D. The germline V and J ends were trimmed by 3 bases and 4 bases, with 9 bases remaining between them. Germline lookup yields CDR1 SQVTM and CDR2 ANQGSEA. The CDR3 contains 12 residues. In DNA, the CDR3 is TGCAGCGTTGAGGCCGACTCAGAGACCCAGTACTTC. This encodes CSVEADSETQYF.

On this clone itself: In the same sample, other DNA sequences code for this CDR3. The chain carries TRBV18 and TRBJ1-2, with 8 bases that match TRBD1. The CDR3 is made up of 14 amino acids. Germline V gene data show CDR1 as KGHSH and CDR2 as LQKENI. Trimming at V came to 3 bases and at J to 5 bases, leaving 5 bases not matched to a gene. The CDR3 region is CASSPGQGDYGYTF. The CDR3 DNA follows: TGTGCCAGCTCACCCGGACAGGGCGATTATGGCTACACCTTC.

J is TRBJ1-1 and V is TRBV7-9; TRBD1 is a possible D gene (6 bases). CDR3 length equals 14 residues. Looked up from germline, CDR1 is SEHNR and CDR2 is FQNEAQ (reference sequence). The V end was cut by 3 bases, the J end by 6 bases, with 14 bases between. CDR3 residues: CASSLKGGKAEAFF. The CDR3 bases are TGTGCCAGCAGCTTGAAAGGGGGTAAGGCTGAAGCTTTCTTT.

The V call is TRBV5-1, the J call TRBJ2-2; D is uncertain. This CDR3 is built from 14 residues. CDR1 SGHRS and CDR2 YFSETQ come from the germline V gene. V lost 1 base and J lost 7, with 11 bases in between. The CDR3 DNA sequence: TGCGCCAGCAGCTTGATGACTTTCGGCGGGGAGCTGTTTTTT. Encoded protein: CASSLMTFGGELFF.

The CDR3 DNA follows: TGTGCCAGCAGGCCTCGAGGGAGCGCGCAGTTCTTC. Its translation is CASRPRGSAQFF. This sequence joins TRBV12-3 or TRBV12-4 and TRBJ2-1; D perhaps matches TRBD2 (5 bases). CDR3 length equals 12 residues. The V and J ends lost 6 bases and 12 bases respectively, with 15 bases between them.

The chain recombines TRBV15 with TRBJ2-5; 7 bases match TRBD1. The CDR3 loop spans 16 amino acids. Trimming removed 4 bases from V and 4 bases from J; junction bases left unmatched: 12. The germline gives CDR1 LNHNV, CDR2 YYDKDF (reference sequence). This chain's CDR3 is CATSTRGRQGRETQYF. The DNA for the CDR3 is TGTGCCACCAGCACCAGGGGCCGACAGGGACGAGAGACCCAGTACTTC. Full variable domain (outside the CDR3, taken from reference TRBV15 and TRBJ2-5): DAMVIQNPRYQVTQFGKPVTLSCSQTLNHNVMYWYQQKSSQAPKLLFHYYDKDFNNEADTPDNFQSRRPNTSFCFLDIRSPGLGDTAMYLCATSTRGRQGRETQYFGPGTRLLVL.

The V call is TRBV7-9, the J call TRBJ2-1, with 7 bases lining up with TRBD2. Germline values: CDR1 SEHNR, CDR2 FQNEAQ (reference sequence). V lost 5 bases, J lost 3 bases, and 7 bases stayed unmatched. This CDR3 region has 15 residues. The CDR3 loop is CASSPRGKDYNEQFF. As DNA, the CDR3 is TGTGCCAGCAGCCCGCGGGGGAAGGACTACAATGAGCAGTTCTTC.

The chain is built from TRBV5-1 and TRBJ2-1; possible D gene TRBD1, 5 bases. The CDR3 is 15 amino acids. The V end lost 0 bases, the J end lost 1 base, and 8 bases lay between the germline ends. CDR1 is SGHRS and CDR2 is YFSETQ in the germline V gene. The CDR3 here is CASSLGRVSYNEQFF. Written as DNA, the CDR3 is TGCGCCAGCAGCTTGGGCAGGGTGTCCTACAATGAGCAGTTCTTC. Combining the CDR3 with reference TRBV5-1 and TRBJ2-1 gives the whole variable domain KAGVTQTPRYLIKTRGQQVTLSCSPISGHRSVSWYQQTPGQGLQFLFEYFSETQRNKGNFPGRFSGRQFSNSRSEMNVSTLELGDSALYLCASSLGRVSYNEQFFGPGTRLTVL.

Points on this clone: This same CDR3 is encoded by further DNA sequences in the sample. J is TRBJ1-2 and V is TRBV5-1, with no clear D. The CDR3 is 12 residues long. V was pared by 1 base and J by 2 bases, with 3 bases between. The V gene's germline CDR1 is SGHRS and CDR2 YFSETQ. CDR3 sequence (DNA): TGCGCCAGCAGCTTGCCAAACTATGGCTACACCTTC. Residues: CASSLPNYGYTF. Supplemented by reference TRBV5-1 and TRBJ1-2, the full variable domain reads KAGVTQTPRYLIKTRGQQVTLSCSPISGHRSVSWYQQTPGQGLQFLFEYFSETQRNKGNFPGRFSGRQFSNSRSEMNVSTLELGDSALYLCASSLPNYGYTFGSGTRLTVV.

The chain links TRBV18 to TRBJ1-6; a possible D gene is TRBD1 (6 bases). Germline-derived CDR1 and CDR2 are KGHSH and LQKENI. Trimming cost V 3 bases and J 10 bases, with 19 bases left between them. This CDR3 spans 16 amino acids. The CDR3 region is CASSPGTGKRGSPLHF. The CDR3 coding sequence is TGTGCCAGCTCACCGGGAACAGGGAAACGAGGATCACCCCTCCACTTT.

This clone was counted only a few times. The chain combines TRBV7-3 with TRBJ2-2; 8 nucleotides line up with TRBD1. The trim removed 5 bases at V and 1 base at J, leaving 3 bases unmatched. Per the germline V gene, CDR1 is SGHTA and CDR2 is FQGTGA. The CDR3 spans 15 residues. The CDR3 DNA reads TGTGCCAGCAGCCGGGGGACAGGGAACACCGGGGAGCTGTTTTTT. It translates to CASSRGTGNTGELFF.

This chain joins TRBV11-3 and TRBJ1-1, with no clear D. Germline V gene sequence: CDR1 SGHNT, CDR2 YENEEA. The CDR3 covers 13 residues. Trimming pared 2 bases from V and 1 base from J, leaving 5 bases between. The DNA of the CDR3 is TGTGCCAGCAGCTTAACAGAGAACACTGAAGCTTTCTTT. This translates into CASSLTENTEAFF.

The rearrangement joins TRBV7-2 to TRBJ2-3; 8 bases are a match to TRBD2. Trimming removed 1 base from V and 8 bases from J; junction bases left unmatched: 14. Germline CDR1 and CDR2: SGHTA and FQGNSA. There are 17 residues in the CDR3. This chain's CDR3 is CASSLVVGLAGSSTQYF. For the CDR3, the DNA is TGTGCCAGCAGCTTAGTGGTTGGGCTAGCGGGCTCCTCTACGCAGTATTTT.

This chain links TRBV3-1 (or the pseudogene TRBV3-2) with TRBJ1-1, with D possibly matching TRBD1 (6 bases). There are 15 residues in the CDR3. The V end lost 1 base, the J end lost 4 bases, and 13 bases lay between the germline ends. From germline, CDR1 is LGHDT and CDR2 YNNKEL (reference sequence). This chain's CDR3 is CASSQVYGGGTEAFF. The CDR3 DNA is TGTGCCAGCAGCCAAGTGTATGGGGGCGGCACTGAAGCTTTCTTT.

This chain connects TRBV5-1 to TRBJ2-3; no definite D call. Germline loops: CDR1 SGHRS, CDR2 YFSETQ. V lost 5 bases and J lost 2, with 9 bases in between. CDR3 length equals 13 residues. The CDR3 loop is CASRANPTDTQYF. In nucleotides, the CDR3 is TGCGCCAGCAGAGCGAATCCCACAGATACGCAGTATTTT.

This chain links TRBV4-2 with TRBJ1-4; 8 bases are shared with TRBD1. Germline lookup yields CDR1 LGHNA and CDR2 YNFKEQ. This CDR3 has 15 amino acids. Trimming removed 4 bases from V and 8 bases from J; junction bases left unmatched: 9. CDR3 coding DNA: TGTGCCAGCAGCCCTCCGGACAGGGATCGCGAAAAACTGTTTTTT. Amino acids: CASSPPDRDREKLFF.

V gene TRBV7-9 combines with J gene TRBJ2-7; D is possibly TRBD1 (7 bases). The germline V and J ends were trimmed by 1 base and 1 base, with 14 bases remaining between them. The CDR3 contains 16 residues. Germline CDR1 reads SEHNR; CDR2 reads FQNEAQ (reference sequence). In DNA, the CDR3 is TGTGCCAGCAGCTTAGGGAGGGACAGACCATCCTACGAGCAGTACTTC. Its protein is CASSLGRDRPSYEQYF.